This record looks at one T cell receptor beta chain sequence and its context. No antigen is known for it. Base quality data are lacking; no much larger clone is found one base away. These data originate in a study of OX40 agonist ivuxolimab in advanced cancers. Study-level background: Ivuxolimab was an agonistic, fully human IgG2 monoclonal antibody directed against OX40 (CD134), a costimulatory receptor. Intravenous ivuxolimab was administered to patients every 2 weeks at six dose levels: 0.01, 0.1, 0.3, 1.5, 3 and 10 mg/kg. Of the 50 or so patients in dose escalation, 19 had hepatocellular carcinoma, approximately 15 had melanoma, 9 had renal cell carcinoma and 9 had head and neck cancer. In the dose-escalation cohort, more than 75% of patients were male, and the mean age was roughly 60 years, with a range of roughly 23 to 85. Patients were allowed to have had prior anti-PD-1, anti-PD-L1 or anti-CTLA-4 therapy, and around 43% of the dose-escalation patients had been treated with checkpoint inhibitors. Three dose-escalation patients achieved partial responses, one with hepatocellular carcinoma and two with cutaneous melanoma. The point of sequencing TCRbeta in the periphery was to test whether ivuxolimab changed TCR sequence diversity and drove clonal T-cell expansion. The monotherapy dose-escalation portion (N of about 49 patients) of the phase I ivuxolimab trial is reported in the paper. On the study overall, not on this receptor specifically: In the 0.1-3.0 mg/kg groups, partial responders had among the lowest normalized peripheral clonal expansion, particularly in CD8+ T cells. Antigen specificity was not determined for the clonally expanded peripheral T cells. Low levels of normalized T-cell clonal expansion were also seen in some patients who did not respond. After ivuxolimab, CD8+ T cells had more expanded clones than CD4+ T cells on average. At doses of 0.1 to 3.0 mg/kg, clonal expansion of both CD4+ and CD8+ blood T cells was observed from baseline to week 6.

For sequencing of the TCRbeta CDR3 region, genomic DNA was extracted from the sorted cells. TCRbeta CDR3 regions were sequenced using the immunoSEQ Assay. TCRdb took this table from immuneACCESS and kept in-frame rearrangements with V and J called. Such tables lack part of the clones; where checked against another copy, unresolved V genes explain under half of the gap, and the rest is unexplained. This sample is represented by over 75,000 clones; roughly 89% of them were singletons. Clones ranked in the top ten supply 1.4% to 1.5% of the sample. Patients with autoimmune disease history or receiving systemic immunosuppression were excluded from the trial. Peripheral blood for TCR sequencing was drawn from every dose cohort at baseline, at cycle 4 day 1 and at cycle 7 day 1. Samples came from an open-label, multicenter, first-in-human phase I dose-escalation trial of ivuxolimab. Adults with locally advanced or metastatic melanoma, renal cell, hepatocellular, or head and neck squamous cell carcinoma were enrolled in the trial. CD4+ and CD8+ T cells were sorted separately from peripheral blood before TCR sequencing.

The sequence was collected from an adult with an advanced solid tumor such as melanoma, head and neck, liver or kidney cancer. The specimen comprised CD4+ or CD8+ T cells sorted from blood, sampled in a trial of the OX40 agonist ivuxolimab.

DNA sequence: TGTGCCAGCAGCGCCGGCACCAATCAGCCCCAGCATTTT. Translated, it gives CASSAGTNQPQHF. The rearrangement joined TRBV5-4 to TRBJ1-5, with the identity of the D gene unclear. The germline V gene (reference sequence) supplies CDR1 SGHNT and CDR2 YYREEE. Cut back by 4 bases and 3 bases, the V and J ends lie 8 bases apart. Spanning cysteine to phenylalanine, the CDR3 consists of 13 amino acids. Only the CDR3 portion is preserved as DNA: 39 bases, with reading frame beginning at the first base.